Below are 29 T cell receptor beta chains sequenced from a single sample in a study of response to subunit inactivated influenza vaccine. TCRdb independently ran MiXCR on the RT-PCR reads; one entry per CDR3 protein. The table records 450,000 to 500,000 distinct CDR3 sequences, about a tenth of them present only once. Sample: PBMCs from blood, taken roughly 47 days after vaccination. These TCRs come from a man aged 45-65 years who received an inactivated influenza vaccine.

This clonotype occurred a few times. The genes are TRBV11-2 and TRBJ1-1; possibly TRBD1 for D (5 bases). The germline V gene encodes CDR1 SGHAT and CDR2 FQNNGV. The CDR3 is 14 amino acids. The V end was cut by 7 bases, the J end by 4 bases, with 16 bases between. The CDR3 sequence: CASKAVTGVTEAFF. CDR3 nucleotide sequence: TGTGCCAGCAAGGCGGTCACGGGGGTCACTGAAGCTTTCTTT.

This clonotype was picked up a small number of times. This chain uses TRBV5-5 with TRBJ2-7; 8 nucleotides align to TRBD1. Germline loops: CDR1 SGHKS, CDR2 YYEKEE (reference sequence). The CDR3 runs 15 residues. V lost 4 bases to trimming and J lost 5 bases; unmatched junction nucleotides: 11. CDR3 nucleotides: TGTGCCAGCAGCCTTGGACAGGGTGCCTTCAACGAGCAGTACTTC. Translation: CASSLGQGAFNEQYF.

V usage is TRBV6-2 or TRBV6-3 and J usage is TRBJ2-1, with 10 bases fitting TRBD1. CDR1 is MNHEY and CDR2 is SVGEGT in the germline V gene. The CDR3 covers 14 residues. After removal of 5 bases from V and 8 bases from J, the junction contained 6 bases not matched to a gene. In DNA, the CDR3 is TGTGCCAGCAGTAAGGACAGGGGGGGAGATGAGCAGTTCTTC. Encoded protein: CASSKDRGGDEQFF.

This clonotype turned up a few times. This chain uses TRBV28 with TRBJ2-1; D perhaps matches TRBD1 (6 bases). V lost 5 bases and J 5 bases, leaving 16 bases between the germline ends. CDR3 size: 15 residues. From germline, CDR1 is MDHEN and CDR2 SYDVKM. CDR3 in DNA: TGTGCCAGCAGTCCCCCGGGACACCGGGACAATGAGCAGTTCTTC. Its protein product is CASSPPGHRDNEQFF.

This clonotype was recorded many times. The chain is built from TRBV7-2 and TRBJ2-3; perhaps TRBD2 as D (6 bases). The germline V gene encodes CDR1 SGHTA and CDR2 FQGNSA. The CDR3 runs to 15 residues. V lost 0 bases and J 1 base, leaving 8 bases between the germline ends. Written as DNA, the CDR3 is TGTGCCAGCAGCTTAGCGTGGAGGGGCACAGATACGCAGTATTTT. This translates into CASSLAWRGTDTQYF.

A few counts support this clonotype. This chain links TRBV12-3 or TRBV12-4 with TRBJ2-7; 10 nucleotides match TRBD2. Trimming cost V 5 bases and J 7 bases; bases outside gene matches: 5. The CDR3 is 13 residues long. CDR3 sequence (DNA): TGTGCCAGCAGTCTGCTAGCGGGAGTGGAGCAGTACTTC. Translated, it gives CASSLLAGVEQYF.

The sample holds a few counts of this clonotype. J is TRBJ2-1 and V is TRBV15; D unclear. This CDR3 spans 12 amino acids. CDR1 is LNHNV and CDR2 is YYDKDF in the germline V gene (reference sequence). Trimming took 0 bases from V and 9 from J, leaving 6 bases between them. For the CDR3, the DNA is TGTGCCACCAGCAGAGAGAAGTTTGAGCAGTTCTTC. Protein product: CATSREKFEQFF.

A few counts support this clonotype. The rearrangement uses TRBV10-3 and TRBJ2-1, with 7 positions matching TRBD2. Germline CDR1 reads ENHRY; CDR2 reads SYGVKD. The V gene end was trimmed by 6 bases and the J gene end by 6 bases; junction bases not matched to a gene: 5. This CDR3 region has 13 residues. CDR3 sequence (DNA): TGTGCCATCAGGCGGGAGCCCCCCAATGAGCAGTTCTTC. Its translation: CAIRREPPNEQFF.

This clonotype showed up just a few times. DNA of the CDR3: TGTGCCAGCAGCCCGGGACAGAGGAAAGAGACCCAGTACTTC. It encodes CASSPGQRKETQYF. The rearrangement links TRBV7-2 to TRBJ2-5; 7 positions match TRBD1. The CDR3 runs to 14 residues. V trimming: 5 bases; J trimming: 3 bases; junction bases outside the gene matches: 6. From germline, CDR1 is SGHTA and CDR2 FQGNSA. Combining the CDR3 with reference TRBV7-2 and TRBJ2-5 gives the whole variable domain GAGVSQSPSNKVTEKGKDVELRCDPISGHTALYWYRQSLGQGLEFLIYFQGNSAPDKSGLPSDRFSAERTGGSVSTLTIQRTQQEDSAVYLCASSPGQRKETQYFGPGTRLLVL.

The table lists this clonotype with many counts. This chain connects TRBV5-1 to TRBJ2-1; possibly TRBD2 for D (6 bases). Germline lookup yields CDR1 SGHRS and CDR2 YFSETQ. V was pared by 4 bases and J by 11 bases, with 19 bases between. The CDR3 has 14 residues. Written as DNA, the CDR3 is TGCGCCAGCAGCGCTGACGGGAAGGGAGGAAAGCAGTTCTTC. It specifies CASSADGKGGKQFF.

V gene TRBV6-5 combines with J gene TRBJ2-1; 10 positions match TRBD2. This CDR3 comprises 16 residues. V shed 2 bases and J 7 bases; nucleotides not matched to a gene: 8. The germline CDR1 and CDR2 sequences are MNHEY and SVGAGI. The CDR3 sequence is CASSYVGLAGVNEQFF. Written as DNA, the CDR3 is TGTGCCAGCAGTTACGTGGGGCTAGCGGGAGTGAATGAGCAGTTCTTC.

This clonotype was seen at least ten times. CDR3 region: CASSVLGSRETQYF. CDR3 nucleotide sequence: TGTGCCAGCAGCGTACTAGGCTCTCGGGAGACCCAGTACTTC. The chain carries TRBV12-3 or TRBV12-4 and TRBJ2-5; D might be TRBD2 (5 bases). V was shortened by 6 bases and J by 5 bases, with 16 bases between the two germline ends. The CDR3 length is 14 residues.

The rearrangement uses TRBV24-1 and TRBJ2-7; weak D call: TRBD1 (5 bases). With 6 bases removed from V and 3 bases from J, the gap between germline ends came to 11 bases. The CDR3 consists of 13 residues. Germline CDR1 KGHDR, CDR2 SFDVKD. The CDR3 sequence is CATSRGGDYEQYF. CDR3 DNA sequence: TGTGCCACCAGTAGGGGCGGAGACTACGAGCAGTACTTC.

This clonotype was counted between two and nine times. The rearrangement links TRBV12-3 or TRBV12-4 to TRBJ1-5; TRBD1 is a possible D gene (5 bases). There are 13 residues in the CDR3. V dropped 5 bases and J dropped 4 bases, with 9 bases sitting between them. CDR3 sequence: CASSIGTNQPQHF. CDR3 in DNA: TGTGCCAGCAGTATCGGGACGAATCAGCCCCAGCATTTT.

The chain couples TRBV20-1 to TRBJ2-2; D remains unclear. Trimming took off 0 bases at V and 4 bases at J, with 15 bases between the two ends. The germline CDR1 and CDR2 sequences are DFQATT and SNEGSKA (reference sequence). This CDR3 contains 16 residues. The CDR3 region is CSARDLRRSSTGELFF. In DNA, the CDR3 is TGCAGTGCTAGAGACCTGCGTAGGAGTTCCACCGGGGAGCTGTTTTTT.

This clonotype was picked up many times. The chain carries TRBV9 and TRBJ2-1; TRBD2 matches 8 bases. CDR1 SGDLS and CDR2 YYNGEE come from the germline V gene. CDR3 length: 16 residues. The junction had 7 bases not matched to a gene; V was cut back by 3 bases and J by 2 bases. CDR3 nucleotides: TGTGCCAGCAGCGCACCTAGCGGGTCCGCCTACAATGAGCAGTTCTTC. Protein product: CASSAPSGSAYNEQFF.

This clonotype was counted ten times or more. V and J are TRBV4-2 and TRBJ2-7; weak D call: TRBD1 (6 bases). The CDR3 is made up of 15 amino acids. V was clipped by 1 base and J by 5 bases, with 15 bases between them. Germline CDR1 reads LGHNA; CDR2 reads YNFKEQ. In DNA, the CDR3 is TGTGCCAGCAGCCAAGCACGAACAGGGAGCGACGAGCAGTACTTC. It yields the protein CASSQARTGSDEQYF.

The table lists this clonotype with a few counts. The chain is built from TRBV20-1 and TRBJ2-6; D is perhaps TRBD1 or TRBD2 (5 bases each). This CDR3 contains 14 residues. The V end was cut by 2 bases, the J end by 2 bases, with 7 bases between. CDR1 is DFQATT and CDR2 is SNEGSKA in the germline V gene (reference sequence). CDR3 amino acids: CSARRGAGANVLTF. The CDR3 DNA reads as TGCAGTGCTAGAAGAGGGGCTGGGGCCAACGTCCTGACTTTC.

In its sample, this clonotype was seen many times. The chain has TRBV14 and TRBJ2-7; D unresolved. The V gene's germline CDR1 is SGHDN and CDR2 FVKESK. V was trimmed by 1 base and J by 7 bases, leaving 14 bases between them. CDR3 length: 14 amino acids. CDR3 nucleotides: TGTGCCAGCAGCCAAGCCGAGACGCTAGGGGAGCAGTACTTC. This sequence encodes CASSQAETLGEQYF.

The chain recombines TRBV5-5 with TRBJ2-2, with D maybe TRBD2 (6 bases). V lost 0 bases and J lost 6, with 12 bases in between. The CDR3 length is 15 residues. Germline-derived CDR1 and CDR2 are SGHKS and YYEKEE (reference sequence). The CDR3 bases are TGTGCCAGCAGCTTGGCGGGCCGGAGGGCCGGGGAGCTGTTTTTT. It codes for CASSLAGRRAGELFF.

This clonotype has only a few counts. CDR3 DNA: TGTGCCAGCAGCTTCTTACAGGTTTCGGCCTACGAGCAGTACTTC. Translating it yields CASSFLQVSAYEQYF. J is TRBJ2-7 and V is TRBV7-8; perhaps TRBD1 as D (5 bases). Per germline, CDR1 SGHVS and CDR2 FQNEAQ. The CDR3 totals 15 residues. V lost 3 bases, J lost 2 bases, and 14 bases lay in between. Based on the CDR3 plus reference TRBV7-8 and TRBJ2-7, the full variable domain is GAGVSQSPRYKVAKRGQDVALRCDPISGHVSLFWYQQALGQGPEFLTYFQNEAQLDKSGLPSDRFFAERPEGSVSTLKIQRTQQEDSAVYLCASSFLQVSAYEQYFGPGTRLTVT.

This clonotype turned up a few times. The chain is built from TRBV12-3 or TRBV12-4 and TRBJ2-1; TRBD1 is a possible D gene (6 bases). The CDR3 length is 14 residues. Deletions cut 5 bases from V and 2 bases from J, with 10 bases between. CDR3 nucleotides: TGTGCCAGCAGTACAGGGAACCCCTACAATGAGCAGTTCTTC. As protein: CASSTGNPYNEQFF.

This clonotype turned up a few times. CDR3 DNA: TGCAGTGCCGGGGACAGGAGTCAGCCCCAGCATTTT. Translation gives CSAGDRSQPQHF. This chain joins TRBV20-1 and TRBJ1-5, with TRBD1 identical over 8 bases. The CDR3 loop spans 12 amino acids. The J segment lost 6 bases and the V segment lost 6 bases, leaving 4 bases of the junction unmatched. The V gene's germline CDR1 is DFQATT and CDR2 SNEGSKA (reference sequence).

This clonotype was detected many times. This chain uses TRBV5-1 with TRBJ1-5; D is perhaps TRBD1 (6 bases). This CDR3 spans 14 amino acids. Trimming pared 0 bases from V and 11 bases from J, leaving 15 bases between. CDR1 is SGHRS, CDR2 YFSETQ, per germline. The CDR3 sequence is CASSLASGEGAQHF. The CDR3 nucleotides are TGCGCCAGCAGCTTGGCGTCAGGGGAAGGGGCCCAGCATTTT. Full variable domain (outside the CDR3, taken from reference TRBV5-1 and TRBJ1-5): KAGVTQTPRYLIKTRGQQVTLSCSPISGHRSVSWYQQTPGQGLQFLFEYFSETQRNKGNFPGRFSGRQFSNSRSEMNVSTLELGDSALYLCASSLASGEGAQHFGDGTRLSIL.

The gene calls are TRBV6-2 or TRBV6-3 and TRBJ2-3, with 9 bases aligning to TRBD2. This CDR3 region has 17 residues. Germline CDR1 and CDR2: MNHEY and SVGEGT. With 5 bases clipped from V and 4 bases from J, the junction kept 13 bases outside the gene matches. As DNA, the CDR3 is TGTGCCAGCAGTCCAGGGATATTAGCGGGAGTGGCAGATACGCAGTATTTT. Translated: CASSPGILAGVADTQYF.

This clonotype has a count of ten or more. The J gene is TRBJ1-1, the V gene TRBV7-2; D might be TRBD1 (5 bases). The CDR3 extends over 15 amino acids. Trimming stripped 2 bases from V and 5 bases from J, with 15 bases between. Germline values: CDR1 SGHTA, CDR2 FQGNSA. The CDR3 region is CASSLHPVGGTEAFF. The CDR3 DNA follows: TGTGCCAGCAGCTTACATCCTGTGGGGGGAACTGAAGCTTTCTTT. The complete variable domain, with remaining parts taken from reference TRBV7-2 and TRBJ1-1, reads GAGVSQSPSNKVTEKGKDVELRCDPISGHTALYWYRQSLGQGLEFLIYFQGNSAPDKSGLPSDRFSAERTGGSVSTLTIQRTQQEDSAVYLCASSLHPVGGTEAFFGQGTRLTVV.

This clonotype has more than one count but fewer than ten. The genes are TRBV27 and TRBJ2-5, with a tentative D call TRBD2 (6 bases). Germline V gene lookup returns CDR1 MNHEY and CDR2 SMNVEV (reference sequence). This CDR3 contains 12 residues. The V end lost 6 bases, the J end lost 5 bases, and 10 bases lay between the germline ends. This CDR3 is CASRTRAETQYF. In nucleotides, the CDR3 is TGTGCCAGCAGGACTAGGGCCGAGACCCAGTACTTC.

In this sample, this clonotype turned up a few times. The CDR3: CASSLWVATNEKLFF. The CDR3 DNA reads TGCGCCAGCAGCTTGTGGGTTGCAACTAATGAAAAACTGTTTTTT. This chain links TRBV5-1 with TRBJ1-4; no clear D gene. The CDR3 sequence is 15 residues long. The V end lost 1 base, the J end lost 0 bases, and 7 bases lay between the germline ends. Germline V gives CDR1 SGHRS, CDR2 YFSETQ.

This clonotype was picked up a small number of times. The chain employs TRBV7-9 and TRBJ2-3, with 9 bases that match TRBD2. CDR3 length: 17 residues. V trimming: 5 bases; J trimming: 2 bases; junction bases outside the gene matches: 11. Germline CDR1 SEHNR, CDR2 FQNEAQ (reference sequence). The CDR3 region is CASSLRASGTFTDTQYF. The CDR3 nucleotides read TGTGCCAGCAGCCTGAGGGCTAGCGGGACCTTCACAGATACGCAGTATTTT.